This TCR beta chain was sequenced during a study of neoadjuvant anti-PD-1 for oral cavity cancer. The CDR3 runs to 11 residues. A single count supports this clone. Six replicates per PBMC sample, mostly from roughly 0.45 ug of genomic DNA. The repertoire was sequenced with immunoSEQ multiplex PCR; TCRdb's copy has only in-frame clones and lacks some. The sample lists 60,000 to 80,000 clones; around four fifths were seen once. The V and J genes are TRBV21-1 and TRBJ1-2. TRBV21-1 is listed as a pseudogene. Specimen: PBMCs, collected before nivolumab (anti-PD-1) treatment. This TCR derives from a person aged 35-80 years with oral cavity squamous cell carcinoma. CDR3 DNA sequence: TGTGCCAGCAGCAACACCCGGGAGTACACCTTC. Protein sequence: CASSNTREYTF.